Listed here are 2 T cell receptor beta chains from one sample, sequenced in a study of spatial heterogeneity in lung cancer. One entry per CDR3 protein, called by TCRdb with MiXCR from the 5' RACE reads. The table records roughly 23,000 distinct CDR3 sequences, about 4.7% of them present only once. Time point of the sample: sample taken at primary tumor resection. Material: PBMCs, obtained at surgery. The receptors were gathered from a male donor with early-stage non-small cell lung cancer.

This clonotype was observed at least ten times. V usage is TRBV30 and J usage is TRBJ2-3, with D possibly being TRBD1 (5 bases). This CDR3 has 11 residues. Germline V gene lookup returns CDR1 GTSNPN and CDR2 SVGIG (reference sequence). The V end lost 5 bases, the J end lost 5 bases, and 8 bases lay between the germline ends. Here the CDR3 DNA reads TGTGCCTGGCAAGGGGAAGATACGCAGTATTTT. This sequence encodes CAWQGEDTQYF.

This clonotype occurred many times. The rearrangement links TRBV7-2 to TRBJ1-3; 7 nucleotides agree with TRBD1. The J segment lost 3 bases and the V segment lost 5 bases, leaving 10 bases of the junction unmatched. From germline, CDR1 is SGHTA and CDR2 FQGNSA. The CDR3 has 16 residues. This chain's CDR3 is CASSPRQGDFGNTIYF. The CDR3 bases are TGTGCCAGCAGCCCTCGACAGGGAGATTTTGGAAACACCATATATTTT.